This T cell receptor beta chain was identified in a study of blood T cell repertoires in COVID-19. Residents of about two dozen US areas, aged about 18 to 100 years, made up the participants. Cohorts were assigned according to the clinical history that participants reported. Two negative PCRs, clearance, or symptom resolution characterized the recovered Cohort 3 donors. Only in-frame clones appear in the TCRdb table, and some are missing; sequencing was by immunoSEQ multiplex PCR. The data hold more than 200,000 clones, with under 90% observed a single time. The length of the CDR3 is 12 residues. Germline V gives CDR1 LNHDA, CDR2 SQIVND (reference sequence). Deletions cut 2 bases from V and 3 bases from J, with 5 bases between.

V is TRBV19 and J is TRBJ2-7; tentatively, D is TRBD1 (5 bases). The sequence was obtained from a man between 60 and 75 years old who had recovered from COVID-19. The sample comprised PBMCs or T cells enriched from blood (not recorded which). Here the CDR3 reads CASSIQGYEQYF. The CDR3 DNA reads TGTGCCAGTAGTATACAGGGCTACGAGCAGTACTTC.